This T cell receptor beta chain was recorded in a study of graft-versus-host responses after intestinal transplantation. Notes on the study in general: Peak circulating GvH clone levels tracked with early post-transplant HvG declines.

On this clone: Its antigen remains unknown.

Sequencing used immunoSEQ multiplex PCR; TCRdb keeps in-frame clones, though not all of them. The sample includes approximately 82,000 clones, over 80% seen only once; the top ten take approximately 1.1%. This CDR3 contains 16 residues. V lost 0 bases and J lost 3, with 14 bases in between. Looked up from germline, CDR1 is SGHRS and CDR2 is YFSETQ. The sequencing here drew on unstimulated CD8+ T cells sorted from spleen or lymph node cells, taken before transplant. The V call is TRBV5-1, the J call TRBJ2-3; D call uncertain. This TCR was sampled from a human donor who was the organ donor for an intestinal transplant. CDR3 loop: CASSLVSVWPTDTQYF. CDR3 DNA: TGCGCCAGCAGCTTGGTGTCAGTTTGGCCTACAGATACGCAGTATTTT. The entire variable domain, with the rest obtained from reference TRBV5-1 and TRBJ2-3, is as follows: KAGVTQTPRYLIKTRGQQVTLSCSPISGHRSVSWYQQTPGQGLQFLFEYFSETQRNKGNFPGRFSGRQFSNSRSEMNVSTLELGDSALYLCASSLVSVWPTDTQYFGPGTRLTVL.